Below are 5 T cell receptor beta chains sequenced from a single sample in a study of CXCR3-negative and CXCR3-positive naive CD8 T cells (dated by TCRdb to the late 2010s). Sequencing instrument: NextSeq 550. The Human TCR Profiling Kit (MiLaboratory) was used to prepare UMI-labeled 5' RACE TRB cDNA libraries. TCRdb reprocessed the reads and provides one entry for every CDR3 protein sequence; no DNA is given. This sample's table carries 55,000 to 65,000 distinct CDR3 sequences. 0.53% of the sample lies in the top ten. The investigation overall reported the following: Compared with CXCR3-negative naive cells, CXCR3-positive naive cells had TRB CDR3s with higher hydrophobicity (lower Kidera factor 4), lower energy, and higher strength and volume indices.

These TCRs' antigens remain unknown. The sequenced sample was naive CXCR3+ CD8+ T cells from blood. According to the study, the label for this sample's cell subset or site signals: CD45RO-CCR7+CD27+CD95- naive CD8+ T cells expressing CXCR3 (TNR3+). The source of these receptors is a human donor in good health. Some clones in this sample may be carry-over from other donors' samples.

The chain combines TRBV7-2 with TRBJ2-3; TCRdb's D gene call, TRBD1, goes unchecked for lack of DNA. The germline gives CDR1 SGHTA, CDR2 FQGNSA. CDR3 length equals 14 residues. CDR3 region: CASSLDSFSGTQYF.

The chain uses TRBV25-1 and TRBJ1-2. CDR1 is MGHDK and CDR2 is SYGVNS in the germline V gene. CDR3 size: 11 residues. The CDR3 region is CASSDGYGYTF.

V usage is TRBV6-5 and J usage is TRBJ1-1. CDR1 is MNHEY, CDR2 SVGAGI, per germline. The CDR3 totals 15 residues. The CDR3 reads CASSPVGLMNTEAFF.

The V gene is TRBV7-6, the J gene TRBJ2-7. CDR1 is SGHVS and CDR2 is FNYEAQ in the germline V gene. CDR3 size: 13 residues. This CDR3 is CASSDSNSYEQYF.

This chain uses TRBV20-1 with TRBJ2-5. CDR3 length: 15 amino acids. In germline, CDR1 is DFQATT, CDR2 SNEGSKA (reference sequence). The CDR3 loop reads CSARDRETVEETQYF.